Listed here are 20 T cell receptor beta chains from one sample, sequenced in a study of shared clonotypes between healthy human individuals. The data were produced by immunoSEQ multiplex PCR, yet TCRdb's version contains in-frame clones alone and is incomplete. The data contain around 2,000,000 clones, roughly 94% of them seen just once; the ten biggest clones take up 0.1% to 0.15%. Sequencing was performed on naive CD4+ T cells sorted from blood. Subset: CD45RA+ positively selected. The receptors here all came from a man aged 18 to 35 in good health.

The chain combines TRBV7-2 with TRBJ2-1; D gene ambiguous. The CDR3 totals 11 residues. Germline CDR1 reads SGHTA; CDR2 reads FQGNSA. V was pared by 3 bases and J by 13 bases, with 10 bases between. As DNA, the CDR3 is TGTGCCAGCAGCTTCAGTCTTAGTCAGTTCTTC. Encoded protein: CASSFSLSQFF. The variable domain in full, completed from reference TRBV7-2 and TRBJ2-1, reads GAGVSQSPSNKVTEKGKDVELRCDPISGHTALYWYRQSLGQGLEFLIYFQGNSAPDKSGLPSDRFSAERTGGSVSTLTIQRTQQEDSAVYLCASSFSLSQFFGPGTRLTVL.

The J gene is TRBJ1-2, the V gene TRBV5-5; D not resolved. The CDR3 is made up of 15 amino acids. Germline V lookup: CDR1 SGHKS, CDR2 YYEKEE (reference sequence). V lost 2 bases to trimming and J lost 3 bases, with 14 bases between them. Here the CDR3 reads CASSFYTFRDYGYTF. Written as DNA, the CDR3 is TGTGCCAGCAGCTTTTATACCTTCCGGGACTATGGCTACACCTTC.

With regard to this clone: Other DNA sequences of this sample code for an identical CDR3. This chain joins TRBV2 and TRBJ1-6; D is uncertain. CDR1 is SNHLY and CDR2 is FYNNEI in the germline V gene. V was pared by 1 base and J by 4 bases, with 8 bases between. The CDR3 covers 15 residues. This CDR3 reads CASSEDRGYNSPLHF. The DNA for the CDR3 is TGTGCCAGCAGTGAAGATCGGGGTTATAATTCACCCCTCCACTTT.

DNA for the CDR3: TGCGCCAGCAGCCCGACGATGACTAGCGGGAGGACTGAGCAGTTCTTC. Encoded protein: CASSPTMTSGRTEQFF. This chain joins TRBV5-1 and TRBJ2-1; 13 bases agree with TRBD2. Trimming took 4 bases from V and 9 from J; bases not matched to a gene: 10. Germline CDR1 SGHRS, CDR2 YFSETQ. The CDR3 has 16 residues.

Here the CDR3 reads CASTEQQYEQYF. CDR3 coding DNA: TGTGCCAGCACCGAGCAGCAATACGAGCAGTACTTC. This chain links TRBV6-1 with TRBJ2-7, with no clear D. V lost 7 bases and J lost 4, with 11 bases in between. This CDR3 has 12 residues. CDR1 is MNHNS, CDR2 SASEGT, per germline.

The chain uses TRBV13 and TRBJ2-5; 8 bases map to TRBD2. Germline loops: CDR1 PRHDT, CDR2 FYEKMQ (reference sequence). The V gene end was trimmed by 4 bases and the J gene end by 1 base; junction bases not matched to a gene: 5. The CDR3 covers 15 residues. The CDR3 here is CASSWRGALQETQYF. CDR3 nucleotides: TGTGCCAGCAGCTGGCGGGGGGCCCTCCAAGAGACCCAGTACTTC.

V gene TRBV5-6 combines with J gene TRBJ2-5, with unresolved D. CDR1 and CDR2 (germline): SGHDT, YYEEEE. The V end lost 4 bases, the J end lost 2 bases, and 15 bases lay between the germline ends. There are 15 residues in the CDR3. CDR3 nucleotides: TGTGCCAGCAGCGAAGGGATGTGGGCGCAAGAGACCCAGTACTTC. This gives the protein CASSEGMWAQETQYF. The full variable domain, rest sourced from reference TRBV5-6 and TRBJ2-5, is DAGVTQSPTHLIKTRGQQVTLRCSPKSGHDTVSWYQQALGQGPQFIFQYYEEEERQRGNFPDRFSGHQFPNYSSELNVNALLLGDSALYLCASSEGMWAQETQYFGPGTRLLVL.

The count of this clone is one. The chain joins TRBV2 to TRBJ1-4; 7 bases match TRBD1. Germline V CDR1 and CDR2: SNHLY, FYNNEI. The CDR3 runs 16 residues. J was trimmed by 0 bases and V by 6 bases; bases with no gene match: 7. The CDR3 region is CASRVGTAATNEKLFF. CDR3 DNA: TGTGCCAGCAGGGTGGGGACAGCTGCAACTAATGAAAAACTGTTTTTT.

V and J are TRBV9 and TRBJ2-4; weak D call: TRBD2 (6 bases). Trimming removed 0 bases at V and 4 bases at J, with 11 bases between. Per the germline V gene, CDR1 is SGDLS and CDR2 is YYNGEE. The CDR3 sequence is 15 residues long. In DNA, the CDR3 is TGTGCCAGCAGCGTAGCGGGGGTCTCAAAAAACATTCAGTACTTC. Translating gives CASSVAGVSKNIQYF. Looking up the rest from reference TRBV9 and TRBJ2-4 gives the full variable domain: DSGVTQTPKHLITATGQRVTLRCSPRSGDLSVYWYQQSLDQGLQFLIQYYNGEERAKGNILERFSAQQFPDLHSELNLSSLELGDSALYFCASSVAGVSKNIQYFGAGTRLSVL.

This clone was counted at least ten times. The CDR3 sequence is CAWSSRNEQYF. In DNA form, the CDR3 reads TGTGCCTGGAGTTCTAGAAACGAGCAGTACTTC. The rearrangement links TRBV30 to TRBJ2-7; D remains ambiguous. Deletions cut 2 bases from V and 5 bases from J, with 7 bases between. The CDR3 is 11 residues long. CDR1 and CDR2 from the germline V gene are GTSNPN and SVGIG (reference sequence).

This chain links TRBV5-5 with TRBJ2-1; D is tentatively TRBD1 or TRBD2 (5 bases each). Trimming pared 4 bases from V and 0 bases from J, leaving 11 bases between. Germline-derived CDR1 and CDR2 are SGHKS and YYEKEE (reference sequence). The CDR3 runs to 15 residues. CDR3 protein: CASSRSGGSYNEQFF. The DNA of the CDR3 is TGTGCCAGCAGCCGGAGTGGGGGCTCCTACAATGAGCAGTTCTTC.

The J gene is TRBJ2-3, the V gene TRBV12-5; TRBD2 matches 11 bases. The CDR3 consists of 19 residues. The junction had 8 bases not matched to a gene; V was cut back by 0 bases and J by 0 bases. Germline CDR1 reads LGHNT; CDR2 reads FRNRAP. The CDR3 protein is CASGLVLTSGSRSTDTQYF. CDR3 DNA sequence: TGTGCTAGTGGTTTGGTACTAACTAGCGGGAGTCGAAGCACAGATACGCAGTATTTT.

This clone was seen once. V gene TRBV4-3 combines with J gene TRBJ2-1, with 13 positions matching TRBD2. Germline CDR1 reads LGHNA; CDR2 reads YSLEER. V dropped 4 bases and J dropped 6; count of bases not matched to a gene: 3. CDR3 length equals 15 residues. The CDR3 reads CASSPGTSGTNEQFF. In DNA form, the CDR3 reads TGCGCCAGCAGCCCGGGGACTAGCGGGACCAATGAGCAGTTCTTC.

With regard to this clone: Within the sample, other DNA sequences also encode this same CDR3. J is TRBJ2-1 and V is TRBV5-1, with 7 bases aligning to TRBD2. With 0 bases clipped from V and 6 bases from J, the junction kept 3 bases outside the gene matches. The CDR3 extends over 14 amino acids. Germline V gene lookup returns CDR1 SGHRS and CDR2 YFSETQ. CDR3 DNA: TGCGCCAGCAGCTTGGAGTTAGCGGGCAATGAGCAGTTCTTC. Residues: CASSLELAGNEQFF.

This clone appeared once. The V call is TRBV27, the J call TRBJ1-2; 9 nucleotides agree with TRBD1. The trim removed 4 bases at V and 6 bases at J, leaving 6 bases unmatched. Germline V gene lookup returns CDR1 MNHEY and CDR2 SMNVEV (reference sequence). The CDR3 extends over 14 amino acids. The CDR3 DNA reads TGTGCCAGCAGTTCGAGGGGACAGGGCCATGGCTACACCTTC. This codes for CASSSRGQGHGYTF.

This clone was found once. This sequence joins TRBV6-1 and TRBJ1-1; D unresolved. Trimming stripped 6 bases from V and 3 bases from J, with 17 bases between. The germline V gene has CDR1 MNHNS and CDR2 SASEGT. This CDR3 has 15 residues. The CDR3 sequence: CASRPNSLGDTEAFF. The CDR3 DNA follows: TGTGCCAGCAGGCCAAACAGTCTCGGTGACACTGAAGCTTTCTTT.

The chain carries TRBV7-9 and TRBJ2-4, with D maybe TRBD1 (6 bases). Trimming removed 1 base from V and 0 bases from J, with 16 bases in between. The CDR3 extends over 18 amino acids. CDR1 is SEHNR and CDR2 is FQNEAQ in the germline V gene (reference sequence). CDR3 in amino acids: CASSLGEGVHLAKNIQYF. The CDR3 DNA is TGTGCCAGCAGCTTAGGCGAGGGGGTTCATCTAGCCAAAAACATTCAGTACTTC. The full variable domain, rest sourced from reference TRBV7-9 and TRBJ2-4, is DTGVSQNPRHKITKRGQNVTFRCDPISEHNRLYWYRQTLGQGPEFLTYFQNEAQLEKSRLLSDRFSAERPKGSFSTLEIQRTEQGDSAMYLCASSLGEGVHLAKNIQYFGAGTRLSVL.

This chain uses TRBV6-4 with TRBJ1-5; the D gene is possibly TRBD1 (6 bases). The CDR3 spans 18 residues. Germline CDR1 and CDR2: MRHNA and SNTAGT. V shed 5 bases and J shed 2 bases, with 22 bases lying between them. For the CDR3, the DNA is TGTGCCAGCAGTATCCGTAACAGGGAAGGAGCGGGCAATCAGCCCCAGCATTTT. Its translation is CASSIRNREGAGNQPQHF.

The chain joins TRBV10-3 to TRBJ1-2; D is perhaps TRBD1 (5 bases). V was shortened by 6 bases and J by 1 base, with 15 bases between the two germline ends. The CDR3 length is 15 residues. From germline, CDR1 is ENHRY and CDR2 SYGVKD. DNA for the CDR3: TGTGCCATCAGGGATCAGCGGGGGGATAACTATGGCTACACCTTC. This gives the protein CAIRDQRGDNYGYTF.

This sequence joins TRBV2 and TRBJ1-5; D unresolved. V lost 2 bases to trimming and J lost 1 base, with 9 bases between them. This CDR3 has 15 amino acids. Per the germline V gene, CDR1 is SNHLY and CDR2 is FYNNEI. The CDR3 DNA reads as TGTGCCAGCAGTGAACGGGAAATCAGCAATCAGCCCCAGCATTTT. As protein: CASSEREISNQPQHF.